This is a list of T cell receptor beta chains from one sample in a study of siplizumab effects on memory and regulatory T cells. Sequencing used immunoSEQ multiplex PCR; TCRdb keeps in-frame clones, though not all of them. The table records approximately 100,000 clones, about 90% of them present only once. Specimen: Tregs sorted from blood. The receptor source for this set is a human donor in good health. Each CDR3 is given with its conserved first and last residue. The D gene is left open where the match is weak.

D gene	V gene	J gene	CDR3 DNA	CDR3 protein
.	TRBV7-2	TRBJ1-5	TGTGCCAGCAGCTTAGTGTTCAGATATCAGCCCCAGCATTTT	CASSLVFRYQPQHF
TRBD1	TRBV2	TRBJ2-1	TGTGCCAGCAGGGGGACAGGGTCCTACAATGAGCAGTTCTTC	CASRGTGSYNEQFF
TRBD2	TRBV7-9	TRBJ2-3	TGTGCCAGCAGCCTAGGACTAGCGGGTGTCGCTTATTTT	CASSLGLAGVAYF
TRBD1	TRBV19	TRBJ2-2	TGTGCCAGTAGTGTACAGACAGGGACCGGGGAGCTGTTTTTT	CASSVQTGTGELFF
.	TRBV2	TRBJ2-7	TGTGCCAGCAGTGAAATCCCCAGGGCCTGGGCTACCTACGAGCAGTACTTC	CASSEIPRAWATYEQYF
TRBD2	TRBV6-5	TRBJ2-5	TGTGCCAGCAGGGGACTAGCGGGGGACGAGACCCAGTACTTC	CASRGLAGDETQYF
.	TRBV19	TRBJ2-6	TGTGCCAGTAGTATAGGGGCGACCGGGGGCTCTGGGGCCAACGTCCTGACTTTC	CASSIGATGGSGANVLTF
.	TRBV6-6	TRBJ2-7	TGTGCCAGCAGTGGGACTGGACGTCACGAGCAGTACTTC	CASSGTGRHEQYF
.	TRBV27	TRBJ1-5	TGTGCCAGCAGTTTAGCCGGGACGACTTGGCCCCAGCATTTT	CASSLAGTTWPQHF
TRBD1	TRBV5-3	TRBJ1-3	TGTGCCAGAAGCTTGTTTACGGGACAGGTGAGCTCTGGAAACACCATATATTTT	CARSLFTGQVSSGNTIYF
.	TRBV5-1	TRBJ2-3	TGCGCCAGCAGCTTGGATCTGGCCAGCACAGATACGCAGTATTTT	CASSLDLASTDTQYF
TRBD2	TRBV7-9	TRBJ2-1	TGTGCCAGCAACCCGGGACTAGGGAACAATGAGCAGTTCTTC	CASNPGLGNNEQFF
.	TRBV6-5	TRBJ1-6	TGTGCCAGCAGTTATCAGGGACTCTATAATTCACCCCTCCACTTT	CASSYQGLYNSPLHF
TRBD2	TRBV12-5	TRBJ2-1	TGTGCTAGTGGACGCGCCTACTCTAGCGGCAGCTCCTACAATGAGCAGTTCTTC	CASGRAYSSGSSYNEQFF
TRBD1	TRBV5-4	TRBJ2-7	TGTGCCAGCAGGAAGGACAGGGGGCTCGGCGAGCAGTACTTC	CASRKDRGLGEQYF
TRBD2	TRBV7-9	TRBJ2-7	TGTGCCAGCAGCCCTCCCTCGGCGCGACTAGCGGCCTCGTACGAGCAGTACTTC	CASSPPSARLAASYEQYF
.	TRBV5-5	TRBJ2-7	TGTGCCAGCAGCTTGGGTTCTGGGGGAGAGCAGTACTTC	CASSLGSGGEQYF